A selection of T cell receptor beta chains follows, all from one sample in a study of response to subunit inactivated influenza vaccine. TCRdb analysed the RT-PCR reads with MiXCR anew, one entry per CDR3 protein. This table holds hundreds of thousands of distinct CDR3 sequences, roughly 13% found once. This specimen consisted of PBMCs from blood, obtained 14 days before vaccination. The receptors were gathered from a man aged 50-60 years who received an inactivated influenza vaccine. The CDR3 runs from the conserved cysteine through the conserved F or W.

J gene: TRBJ1-5
V gene: TRBV3-1
CDR3 protein: CASSQAIGVNQPQHF

J gene: TRBJ1-3
V gene: TRBV3-1
CDR3 protein: CASSLRTGAGNTIYF

J gene: TRBJ2-2
V gene: TRBV6-5
CDR3 protein: CASSYKLAGSNTGELFF

J gene: TRBJ2-1
V gene: TRBV2
CDR3 protein: CASSEVRSLAGRAQFF

J gene: TRBJ1-4
V gene: TRBV12-3/TRBV12-4
CDR3 protein: CASSLVLRYGRDTTLNEKLFF

J gene: TRBJ2-1
V gene: TRBV5-1
CDR3 protein: CASSQPSGRTYNEQFF

J gene: TRBJ2-1
V gene: TRBV6-5
CDR3 protein: CASSYLASGSSYNEQFF

J gene: TRBJ2-1
V gene: TRBV28
CDR3 protein: CASWGGYNEQFF

J gene: TRBJ2-7
V gene: TRBV7-9
CDR3 protein: CASSFNQHRGSSYEQYF

J gene: TRBJ2-5
V gene: TRBV4-2
CDR3 protein: CASSLTGNDETQYF

J gene: TRBJ1-2
V gene: TRBV7-2
CDR3 protein: CASSLSHLNYGYTF

J gene: TRBJ1-1
V gene: TRBV28
CDR3 protein: CASSSRRVSEAFF

J gene: TRBJ1-1
V gene: TRBV19
CDR3 protein: CASSIGATEAFF

J gene: TRBJ1-2
V gene: TRBV5-4
CDR3 protein: CASSPKDRGLDGYTF

J gene: TRBJ2-7
V gene: TRBV7-2
CDR3 protein: CASSPHLDRVEQYF

J gene: TRBJ2-3
V gene: TRBV20-1
CDR3 protein: CSASGLAGYITDTQYF

J gene: TRBJ1-1
V gene: TRBV11-2
CDR3 protein: CASSVGGATEAFF

J gene: TRBJ2-1
V gene: TRBV7-2
CDR3 protein: CASSLGGSWDNEQFF

J gene: TRBJ1-2
V gene: TRBV27
CDR3 protein: CASTPRQGLYGYTF

J gene: TRBJ2-5
V gene: TRBV25-1
CDR3 protein: CASSDGSQETQYF

J gene: TRBJ2-7
V gene: TRBV6-1
CDR3 protein: CASRWMSGARDEQYF

J gene: TRBJ2-6
V gene: TRBV11-1
CDR3 protein: CASSPLRDRLSGANVLTF

J gene: TRBJ2-4
V gene: TRBV9
CDR3 protein: CASSVGRTGDIQYF

J gene: TRBJ2-3
V gene: TRBV20-1
CDR3 protein: CSALAGGGGDTQYF

J gene: TRBJ2-7
V gene: TRBV6-2/TRBV6-3
CDR3 protein: CASIRRDFGTGLAGASYEQYF

J gene: TRBJ2-7
V gene: TRBV7-9
CDR3 protein: CASSLQGALHEQYF

J gene: TRBJ2-5
V gene: TRBV20-1
CDR3 protein: CSGQTSGTRGYQETQYF

J gene: TRBJ2-5
V gene: TRBV6-1
CDR3 protein: CASRGPGQQETQYF

J gene: TRBJ2-1
V gene: TRBV7-9
CDR3 protein: CASSRFRVNEQFF

J gene: TRBJ2-3
V gene: TRBV6-5
CDR3 protein: CASSSHRATDTQYF

J gene: TRBJ2-7
V gene: TRBV28
CDR3 protein: CASNDKDLLKSSYEQYF

J gene: TRBJ2-6
V gene: TRBV20-1
CDR3 protein: CSARGGLAGGFGANVLTF

J gene: TRBJ2-5
V gene: TRBV7-6
CDR3 protein: CASSEWTGHQETQYF

J gene: TRBJ2-7
V gene: TRBV20-1
CDR3 protein: CSARDVGQGSNEQYF

J gene: TRBJ2-7
V gene: TRBV4-2
CDR3 protein: CASSQGSGRTYEQYF

J gene: TRBJ1-1
V gene: TRBV6-6
CDR3 protein: CASTPGHTEAFF

J gene: TRBJ2-5
V gene: TRBV6-5
CDR3 protein: CASSYSASGGPGETQYF

J gene: TRBJ2-3
V gene: TRBV5-1
CDR3 protein: CASSLWKDRTDTQYF

J gene: TRBJ2-1
V gene: TRBV20-1
CDR3 protein: CCARARPSLPNNEQFF

J gene: TRBJ2-3
V gene: TRBV20-1
CDR3 protein: CSARDWEASLTDTQYF

J gene: TRBJ2-5
V gene: TRBV4-3
CDR3 protein: CASSHKGRASQETQYF

J gene: TRBJ2-5
V gene: TRBV5-5
CDR3 protein: CASSSTIPGTQYF

J gene: TRBJ1-5
V gene: TRBV12-3/TRBV12-4
CDR3 protein: CASSPWGNQPQHF

J gene: TRBJ1-1
V gene: TRBV7-8
CDR3 protein: CASRVDSLNTEAFF

J gene: TRBJ2-1
V gene: TRBV6-4
CDR3 protein: CAKILSSGRAHEQFF

J gene: TRBJ2-2
V gene: TRBV5-6
CDR3 protein: CASNPSIAGELFF